The next 30 T cell receptor beta chains were all read from a single sample in a study of shared clonotypes between healthy human individuals. The assay was immunoSEQ multiplex PCR, and TCRdb's table has in-frame clones only and misses some. Found here are about 1.1 million clones, approximately 77% of them singletons; the top ten hold almost 0.9%. Source material: memory CD4+ T cells from PBMCs. Subset given: CD45RA-negative fraction. The receptors originated from a man younger than 35 in good health. Some clones in this sample may be carry-over from other donors' samples.

This clone has just one count. The chain is built from TRBV6-1 and TRBJ1-5; D uncertain. Trimming shortened V by 4 bases and J by 6 bases, and 4 bases separated the two germline ends. The CDR3 runs to 11 residues. Germline values: CDR1 MNHNS, CDR2 SASEGT. CDR3 DNA sequence: TGTGCCAGCAGTGGACCTCAGCCCCAGCATTTT. It translates to CASSGPQPQHF.

With regard to this clone: Distinct nucleotide sequences in the sample also encode this CDR3. The CDR3 reads CASRGDRGGEKLFF. The CDR3 coding sequence is TGTGCCAGCAGGGGGGACAGGGGCGGTGAAAAACTGTTTTTT. The V call is TRBV28, the J call TRBJ1-4; 10 positions agree with TRBD1. Unmatched junction bases numbered 5, after V lost 6 bases and J lost 7 bases. Germline CDR1 MDHEN, CDR2 SYDVKM. The CDR3 runs to 14 residues. The variable domain in full, with the rest retrieved from reference TRBV28 and TRBJ1-4, is DVKVTQSSRYLVKRTGEKVFLECVQDMDHENMFWYRQDPGLGLRLIYFSYDVKMKEKGDIPEGYSVSREKKERFSLILESASTNQTSMYLCASRGDRGGEKLFFGSGTQLSVL.

Regarding this clone: This may arise from a read error, as a much more abundant clone is one base away. The J gene is TRBJ1-2, the V gene TRBV5-4; D is perhaps TRBD1 (6 bases). The CDR3 covers 15 residues. Trimming stripped 0 bases from V and 2 bases from J, with 11 bases between. CDR1 and CDR2 from the germline V gene are SGHNT and YYREEE (reference sequence). The CDR3 region has the DNA TGTGCCAGCAGCTTGGCTCAGGGGATGAACTATGGCTACACCTTC. This sequence encodes CASSLAQGMNYGYTF.

A remark on this clone: This sample also contains other DNA sequences that code for the same CDR3. The chain carries TRBV19 and TRBJ1-1; D gene uncertain. The CDR3 loop spans 13 amino acids. The germline V gene has CDR1 LNHDA and CDR2 SQIVND (reference sequence). V was trimmed by 2 bases and J by 1 base, leaving 5 bases between them. For the CDR3, the DNA is TGTGCCAGTAGTATATGGGGGAACACTGAAGCTTTCTTT. Its protein product is CASSIWGNTEAFF. Supplemented by reference TRBV19 and TRBJ1-1, the full variable domain reads DGGITQSPKYLFRKEGQNVTLSCEQNLNHDAMYWYRQDPGQGLRLIYYSQIVNDFQKGDIAEGYSVSREKKESFPLTVTSAQKNPTAFYLCASSIWGNTEAFFGQGTRLTVV.

V and J are TRBV28 and TRBJ2-6; 9 bases align to TRBD1. V was pared by 5 bases and J by 4 bases, with 9 bases of the junction left unmatched. The CDR3 is 17 residues long. Germline assignment: CDR1 MDHEN and CDR2 SYDVKM. DNA for the CDR3: TGTGCCAGCAGTCCCCGCATCGGGACAGGGGGGGCCAACGTCCTGACTTTC. Its translation is CASSPRIGTGGANVLTF.

The count of this clone is one. The genes are TRBV6-5 and TRBJ2-2; tentative D call: TRBD1 (6 bases). Deletions cut 6 bases from V and 4 bases from J, with 12 bases between. The CDR3 is 14 amino acids. The germline CDR1 and CDR2 sequences are MNHEY and SVGAGI. The CDR3: CASSRRGATGELFF. The CDR3 nucleotides are TGTGCCAGCAGCCGCAGGGGAGCCACCGGGGAGCTGTTTTTT.

This rearrangement joins TRBV30 to TRBJ2-5; D remains ambiguous. TRBJ2-7 matches the DNA end more closely, so the J call is doubtful. The CDR3 contains 14 residues. CDR1 and CDR2 (germline): GTSNPN, SVGIG (reference sequence). The CDR3 sequence is CAWSGERLANEQYF. DNA for the CDR3: TGTGCCTGGAGTGGGGAAAGGCTGGCCAACGAGCAGTACTTC.

This chain connects TRBV27 to TRBJ2-1; 12 nucleotides align to TRBD2. There are 13 residues in the CDR3. Germline assignment: CDR1 MNHEY and CDR2 SMNVEV (reference sequence). V was pared by 5 bases and J by 14 bases, with 7 bases of the junction left unmatched. CDR3 amino acids: CASSPRLAGDKFF. As DNA, the CDR3 is TGTGCCAGCAGTCCCCGACTAGCGGGAGATAAGTTCTTC.

This clone was seen just once. The chain combines TRBV4-3 with TRBJ2-7, with 8 bases fitting TRBD2. The germline gives CDR1 LGHNA, CDR2 YSLEER. The V and J ends lost 1 base and 2 bases, in that order; junction bases with no gene match: 10. The CDR3 covers 17 residues. In nucleotides, the CDR3 is TGCGCCAGCAGCCAAGTTCACCTCAGGACTAGCCCCTACGAGCAGTACTTC. It translates to CASSQVHLRTSPYEQYF.

The genes are TRBV5-1 and TRBJ2-1; 15 bases match TRBD2. The CDR3 is 21 residues long. Germline V gene data show CDR1 as SGHRS and CDR2 as YFSETQ. V gave up 2 bases and J gave up 2 bases; unmatched junction bases: 14. CDR3: CASSLPGPEGLAGGAYNEQFF. DNA for the CDR3: TGCGCCAGCAGCTTACCGGGACCCGAGGGACTAGCGGGAGGCGCCTACAATGAGCAGTTCTTC.

The chain couples TRBV7-9 to TRBJ2-7; D is perhaps TRBD1 or TRBD2 (5 bases each). V was shortened by 1 base and J by 0 bases, with 13 bases between the two germline ends. The CDR3 consists of 16 residues. Germline V CDR1 and CDR2: SEHNR, FQNEAQ (reference sequence). The CDR3 loop reads CASSLVWAGSSYEQYF. The CDR3 coding sequence is TGTGCCAGCAGCTTAGTTTGGGCAGGGAGCTCCTACGAGCAGTACTTC.

The chain has TRBV11-2 and TRBJ2-3, with TRBD1 matching 9 bases. Germline CDR1 reads SGHAT; CDR2 reads FQNNGV. V gave up 1 base and J gave up 2 bases; unmatched junction bases: 7. The CDR3 runs 17 residues. In nucleotides, the CDR3 is TGTGCCAGCAGCTTAGGGACAGGGGATTTTTACACAGATACGCAGTATTTT. Translation: CASSLGTGDFYTDTQYF.

CDR3 amino acids: CAISGTSSGANVLTF. CDR3 nucleotide sequence: TGTGCCATCAGTGGGACTAGCTCTGGGGCCAACGTCCTGACTTTC. The chain employs TRBV10-3 and TRBJ2-6, with 7 positions matching TRBD2. CDR1 is ENHRY and CDR2 is SYGVKD in the germline V gene. The CDR3 is 15 amino acids. V was clipped by 4 bases and J by 0 bases; unmatched bases: 0.

The rearrangement links TRBV10-3 to TRBJ2-5; TRBD1 or TRBD2 may be the D gene (7 bases each). V was shortened by 11 bases and J by 2 bases, with 15 bases between the two germline ends. Germline V gene lookup returns CDR1 ENHRY and CDR2 SYGVKD. The CDR3 spans 13 residues. The CDR3 nucleotides are TGTGCCTCAGCGGGGACAGTTCAAGAGACCCAGTACTTC. As protein: CASAGTVQETQYF.

This clone was recorded many times. This sequence joins TRBV4-2 and TRBJ2-1; 12 bases are shared with TRBD2. CDR1 and CDR2 (germline): LGHNA, YNFKEQ. J was trimmed by 6 bases and V by 0 bases; bases with no gene match: 6. The CDR3 is 17 residues long. The CDR3 region is CASSQDRALAGGNEQFF. The CDR3 DNA reads TGTGCCAGCAGCCAAGACCGGGCACTAGCGGGAGGCAATGAGCAGTTCTTC.

This clone was picked up a small number of times. Additional DNA sequences in this sample encode the identical CDR3. The chain couples TRBV9 to TRBJ1-1; no firm D call. There are 14 residues in the CDR3. The ends were cut back, 0 bases at V and 0 bases at J, with 6 bases in the middle. Germline V gene data show CDR1 as SGDLS and CDR2 as YYNGEE. CDR3 amino acids: CASSVAGMNTEAFF. CDR3 coding DNA: TGTGCCAGCAGCGTAGCGGGGATGAACACTGAAGCTTTCTTT.

This clone was observed at least ten times. This chain joins TRBV7-9 and TRBJ2-7; D could derive from TRBD1 or TRBD2 (7 bases each). Trimming took 5 bases from V and 0 from J, leaving 17 bases between them. Germline-derived CDR1 and CDR2 are SEHNR and FQNEAQ (reference sequence). CDR3 length: 16 amino acids. The DNA for the CDR3 is TGTGCCAGCAGCCGGGGAGGGACAGCGGACTCCTACGAGCAGTACTTC. Its translation: CASSRGGTADSYEQYF.

This clone was counted only a few times. This chain's CDR3 is CASMPGQGFEPQHF. For the CDR3, the DNA is TGTGCCAGCATGCCGGGACAGGGGTTCGAGCCCCAGCATTTT. V usage is TRBV5-5 and J usage is TRBJ1-5, with 10 positions matching TRBD1. The V and J ends lost 6 bases and 8 bases, in that order; junction bases with no gene match: 8. There are 14 residues in the CDR3. Germline V gene sequence: CDR1 SGHKS, CDR2 YYEKEE (reference sequence).

J is TRBJ2-3 and V is TRBV6-4, with 9 nucleotides matching TRBD2. Germline values: CDR1 MRHNA, CDR2 SNTAGT. Trimming removed 2 bases from V and 2 bases from J; junction bases left unmatched: 23. This CDR3 is built from 22 residues. CDR3 protein: CASSDPYHGAGGGGGHTDTQYF. Here the CDR3 DNA reads TGTGCCAGCAGTGACCCATACCACGGGGCGGGAGGGGGCGGCGGGCACACAGATACGCAGTATTTT.

The V gene is TRBV2, the J gene TRBJ1-1; tentatively, D is TRBD1 (5 bases). This CDR3 has 12 amino acids. CDR1 and CDR2 (germline): SNHLY, FYNNEI. V lost 4 bases and J 11 bases, leaving 14 bases between the germline ends. The DNA of the CDR3 is TGTGCCAGCAGTGTAAAAGGACAAGGGGCTTTCTTT. Protein: CASSVKGQGAFF.

In its sample, this clone was seen a few times. The genes are TRBV4-1 and TRBJ2-5; maybe TRBD1 (6 bases). V was clipped by 0 bases and J by 5 bases, with 19 bases between them. CDR3 length: 17 amino acids. The V gene's germline CDR1 is MGHRA and CDR2 YSYEKL. The CDR3 sequence: CASSQDRGGRTWETQYF. Here the CDR3 DNA reads TGCGCCAGCAGCCAAGATAGAGGGGGACGGACTTGGGAGACCCAGTACTTC.

This clone was seen only once. The genes are TRBV29-1 and TRBJ1-1; 7 bases are shared with TRBD1. J was trimmed by 7 bases and V by 3 bases; bases with no gene match: 11. Germline V CDR1 and CDR2: SQVTM, ANQGSEA. The CDR3 is 14 amino acids. CDR3 coding DNA: TGCAGCGTTGAGCAGAGGACAGGAGCACTTGAAGCTTTCTTT. Translated: CSVEQRTGALEAFF.

This sequence joins TRBV6-6 and TRBJ2-5, with D unclear. Trimming stripped 6 bases from V and 5 bases from J, with 10 bases between. The CDR3 runs 12 residues. Germline CDR1 is MNHNY and CDR2 is SVGAGI (reference sequence). The CDR3 protein is CASRDPSETQYF. The CDR3, as DNA: TGTGCCAGCAGAGACCCGTCCGAGACCCAGTACTTC.

CDR3 DNA sequence: TGCGCCAGCAGCCCGAATGCGGGGACGGCGAGCTACGAGCAGTACTTC. Translated, it gives CASSPNAGTASYEQYF. The V and J genes are TRBV5-1 and TRBJ2-7; TRBD2 is a possible D gene (6 bases). Germline-derived CDR1 and CDR2 are SGHRS and YFSETQ. Trimming took off 4 bases at V and 3 bases at J, with 20 bases between the two ends. This CDR3 has 16 amino acids. The variable domain in full, completed from reference TRBV5-1 and TRBJ2-7, reads KAGVTQTPRYLIKTRGQQVTLSCSPISGHRSVSWYQQTPGQGLQFLFEYFSETQRNKGNFPGRFSGRQFSNSRSEMNVSTLELGDSALYLCASSPNAGTASYEQYFGPGTRLTVT.

The CDR3 spells CASSKTGTGGNEQFF. The CDR3 region has the DNA TGCGCCAGCAGCAAAACCGGGACAGGGGGCAATGAGCAGTTCTTC. The chain uses TRBV5-1 and TRBJ2-1, with 11 bases that match TRBD1. Germline values: CDR1 SGHRS, CDR2 YFSETQ. The length of the CDR3 is 15 residues. The V gene end was trimmed by 4 bases and the J gene end by 6 bases; junction bases not matched to a gene: 6.

The genes are TRBV18 and TRBJ1-2; 7 positions match TRBD1. Unmatched junction bases numbered 9, after V lost 5 bases and J lost 0 bases. Looked up from germline, CDR1 is KGHSH and CDR2 is LQKENI. This CDR3 has 16 residues. CDR3 in DNA: TGTGCCAGCTCAGTTGACCAGCAGGGGGCTAACTATGGCTACACCTTC. Protein sequence: CASSVDQQGANYGYTF.

The J gene is TRBJ2-7, the V gene TRBV7-2; D is perhaps TRBD2 (7 bases). CDR3 length equals 17 residues. Trimming shortened V by 2 bases and J by 3 bases, and 20 bases separated the two germline ends. The V gene's germline CDR1 is SGHTA and CDR2 FQGNSA. The CDR3 sequence is CASSLRGGPGTFYEQYF. Here the CDR3 DNA reads TGTGCCAGCAGCTTAAGGGGGGGACCGGGAACGTTCTACGAGCAGTACTTC.

V usage is TRBV28 and J usage is TRBJ1-2; D possibly corresponds to TRBD1 (5 bases). Trimming took off 5 bases at V and 0 bases at J, with 19 bases between the two ends. CDR1 is MDHEN, CDR2 SYDVKM, per germline. The CDR3 runs 17 residues. CDR3 sequence reads: CASSHYLRQKANYGYTF. The CDR3 region has the DNA TGTGCCAGCAGTCATTACCTTCGACAGAAAGCTAACTATGGCTACACCTTC.

This clone was recorded once. The rearrangement uses TRBV29-1 and TRBJ1-2; the D gene is possibly TRBD1 (5 bases). Trimming removed 4 bases from V and 2 bases from J, with 11 bases in between. The CDR3 is made up of 13 amino acids. Germline V gene data show CDR1 as SQVTM and CDR2 as ANQGSEA. The CDR3 spells CSVAKTVNYGYTF. CDR3 coding DNA: TGCAGCGTTGCTAAGACAGTCAACTATGGCTACACCTTC.

This clone occurred once. V is TRBV28 and J is TRBJ1-5; 8 bases align to TRBD1. Trimming cost V 1 base and J 7 bases; bases outside gene matches: 12. The CDR3 contains 17 residues. The germline CDR1 and CDR2 sequences are MDHEN and SYDVKM. The CDR3 loop reads CASSLFGRGRVRQPQHF. The CDR3, as DNA: TGTGCCAGCAGTTTATTTGGCAGGGGGCGCGTTCGGCAGCCCCAGCATTTT.